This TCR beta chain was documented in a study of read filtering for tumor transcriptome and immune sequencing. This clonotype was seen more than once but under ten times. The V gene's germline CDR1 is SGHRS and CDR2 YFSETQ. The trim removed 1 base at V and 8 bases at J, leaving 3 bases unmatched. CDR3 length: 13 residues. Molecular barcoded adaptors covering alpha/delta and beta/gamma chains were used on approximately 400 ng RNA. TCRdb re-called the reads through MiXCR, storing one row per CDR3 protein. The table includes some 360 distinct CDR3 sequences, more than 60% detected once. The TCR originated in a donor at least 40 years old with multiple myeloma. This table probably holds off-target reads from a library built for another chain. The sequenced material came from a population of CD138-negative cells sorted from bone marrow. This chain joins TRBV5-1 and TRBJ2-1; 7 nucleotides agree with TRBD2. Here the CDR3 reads CASSLRGVDEQFF. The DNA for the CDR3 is TGCGCCAGCAGCTTGCGGGGGGTGGATGAGCAGTTCTTC.